These 20 T cell receptor beta chains were sequenced from one sample in a study of graft-versus-host responses after intestinal transplantation. Once graft tissue had been processed, intraepithelial and lamina propria lymphocytes were released. Profiling relied on immunoSEQ multiplex PCR, and the TCRdb table lists in-frame clones only, not all of them. The table includes around 15,000 clones, roughly 70% detected once. The input for sequencing was ileum tissue, taken around 700 days after intestinal transplantation. These receptors all come from a human patient who received an intestinal transplant, so some T cells may come from the graft donor.

The V gene is TRBV5-1, the J gene TRBJ1-3; a weak D match, TRBD1 (5 bases). V dropped 1 base and J dropped 7 bases, with 15 bases sitting between them. The V gene's germline CDR1 is SGHRS and CDR2 YFSETQ. The CDR3 runs to 15 residues. This chain's CDR3 is CASSLSGLGRNTIYF. DNA of the CDR3: TGCGCCAGCAGCTTGTCAGGGCTCGGGAGGAACACCATATATTTT.

CDR3 DNA: TGTGCCAGCAGTCGCAGTCAGGTTCCTCGGCAGCCCCAGCATTTT. Protein sequence: CASSRSQVPRQPQHF. This chain connects TRBV28 to TRBJ1-5, with no clear D. V was trimmed by 5 bases and J by 7 bases, leaving 18 bases between them. Germline V gene data show CDR1 as MDHEN and CDR2 as SYDVKM. This CDR3 has 15 residues.

The chain carries TRBV28 and TRBJ1-1; 7 bases line up with TRBD1. The V and J ends lost 1 base and 7 bases, in that order; junction bases with no gene match: 6. This CDR3 is built from 14 residues. Per germline, CDR1 MDHEN and CDR2 SYDVKM. The CDR3 spells CASSLFPGTVEAFF. The CDR3 DNA reads as TGTGCCAGCAGTTTATTCCCCGGGACAGTTGAAGCTTTCTTT.

Comment on this clone: The junction does not match germline at one end; this may be a read error. Other DNA sequences in this sample translate to the same CDR3. The genes are TRBV5-1 and TRBJ1-6, with a weak D call TRBD1 (6 bases). The CDR3 extends over 13 amino acids. Germline CDR1 reads SGHRS; CDR2 reads YFSETQ. The DNA for the CDR3 is TGCGCCAGCAAGCGGACAGATTATTCGCCCCTCCACTTT. This codes for CASKRTDYSPLHF. Based on the CDR3 plus reference TRBV5-1 and TRBJ1-6, the full variable domain is KAGVTQTPRYLIKTRGQQVTLSCSPISGHRSVSWYQQTPGQGLQFLFEYFSETQRNKGNFPGRFSGRQFSNSRSEMNVSTLELGDSALYLCASKRTDYSPLHFGNGTRLTVT.

In the case of this clone: It is likely a read error: a sequence one base away is far more abundant. The CDR3 DNA sequence: TGTGCCACCAGCAGAGATCCCTCTACTCATGAGACCCAGTACTTC. Its protein product is CATSRDPSTHETQYF. This chain uses TRBV15 with TRBJ2-5; no definite D call. Germline CDR1 reads LNHNV; CDR2 reads YYDKDF (reference sequence). V was pared by 0 bases and J by 5 bases, with 13 bases between. CDR3 size: 15 residues.

The rearrangement links TRBV30 to TRBJ1-1; D is perhaps TRBD1 (6 bases). CDR1 and CDR2 from the germline V gene are GTSNPN and SVGIG (reference sequence). The CDR3 runs 15 residues. Trimming took 2 bases from V and 4 from J, leaving 17 bases between them. In DNA, the CDR3 is TGTGCCTGGAGTAGAGGTGGAGGCAGGGGCACTGAAGCTTTCTTT. Residues: CAWSRGGGRGTEAFF.

The CDR3 sequence: CASSYSEVNEQFF. The CDR3 coding sequence is TGTGCCAGCAGTTACTCGGAGGTCAATGAGCAGTTCTTC. This chain connects TRBV6-5 to TRBJ2-1, with D maybe TRBD2 (5 bases). Trimming pared 0 bases from V and 6 bases from J, leaving 6 bases between. This CDR3 contains 13 residues. In germline, CDR1 is MNHEY, CDR2 SVGAGI.

This clone was recorded a few times. The chain uses TRBV6-1 and TRBJ1-3; 9 positions agree with TRBD1. This CDR3 has 15 residues. CDR1 is MNHNS and CDR2 is SASEGT in the germline V gene. After removal of 6 bases from V and 4 bases from J, the junction contained 7 bases not matched to a gene. The CDR3 region is CASRATGGTGNTIYF. CDR3 nucleotide sequence: TGTGCCAGCAGAGCAACAGGGGGCACGGGAAACACCATATATTTT.

This clone was seen only a few times. V is TRBV11-3 and J is TRBJ2-2; 11 nucleotides line up with TRBD1. Germline lookup yields CDR1 SGHNT and CDR2 YENEEA. With V trimmed by 4 bases and J by 6 bases, 7 bases remained unmatched. The CDR3 loop spans 16 amino acids. CDR3: CASSSTRDRGSGELFF. For the CDR3, the DNA is TGTGCCAGCAGCTCAACCCGGGACAGGGGGTCCGGGGAGCTGTTTTTT.

This clone was found a few times. The V and J genes are TRBV27 and TRBJ2-2; no clear D gene. The CDR3 is 13 amino acids. With 6 bases removed from V and 3 bases from J, the gap between germline ends came to 8 bases. The germline V gene has CDR1 MNHEY and CDR2 SMNVEV (reference sequence). The CDR3 nucleotides are TGTGCCAGCAGATCAACACACACCGGGGAGCTGTTTTTT. Protein product: CASRSTHTGELFF.

The chain has TRBV5-6 and TRBJ2-3; TRBD2 matches at 11 bases. With 0 bases clipped from V and 4 bases from J, the junction kept 7 bases outside the gene matches. This CDR3 comprises 17 residues. Per the germline V gene, CDR1 is SGHDT and CDR2 is YYEEEE. For the CDR3, the DNA is TGTGCCAGCAGCTTGGGTAGCGGGGGGGCTCGGCCAGATACGCAGTATTTT. Residues: CASSLGSGGARPDTQYF.

The chain joins TRBV2 to TRBJ2-7; D is uncertain. Germline CDR1 and CDR2: SNHLY and FYNNEI. The ends were cut back, 6 bases at V and 6 bases at J, with 15 bases in the middle. This CDR3 is built from 13 residues. As DNA, the CDR3 is TGTGCCAGCAGCACGCAGCGAGACCTCGAGCAGTACTTC. Translation gives CASSTQRDLEQYF.

By proportion, this clone is medium-sized. The chain has TRBV7-2 and TRBJ2-7; 8 bases align to TRBD2. CDR1 is SGHTA and CDR2 is FQGNSA in the germline V gene. The V and J ends lost 8 bases and 5 bases, in that order; junction bases with no gene match: 8. The CDR3 totals 13 residues. The CDR3 DNA reads as TGTGCCAGCGCCGGGACTAGTAGCCACGAGCAGTACTTC. Protein: CASAGTSSHEQYF.

The genes are TRBV5-4 and TRBJ1-3; D gene ambiguous. The CDR3 length is 14 residues. Trimming pared 5 bases from V and 2 bases from J, leaving 11 bases between. CDR1 is SGHNT, CDR2 YYREEE, per germline (reference sequence). CDR3 sequence reads: CASRSGLTGNTIYF. Written as DNA, the CDR3 is TGTGCCAGCAGATCAGGATTAACTGGAAACACCATATATTTT.

This clone was observed once. The J gene is TRBJ2-1, the V gene TRBV4-1; no clear D gene. CDR1 is MGHRA, CDR2 YSYEKL, per germline. The CDR3 consists of 16 residues. The V and J ends lost 4 bases and 0 bases respectively, with 13 bases between them. The chain's CDR3 is CASSRAKGSSYNEQFF. The CDR3 DNA sequence: TGCGCCAGCAGCCGGGCTAAGGGTAGCTCCTACAATGAGCAGTTCTTC.

This chain connects TRBV28 to TRBJ1-1; weak D call: TRBD1 (5 bases). The CDR3 contains 17 residues. Trimming cost V 1 base and J 5 bases, with 20 bases left between them. The germline CDR1 and CDR2 sequences are MDHEN and SYDVKM. The CDR3 loop is CASSLLLGPPAGTEAFF. The CDR3 region has the DNA TGTGCCAGCAGTTTATTGCTGGGGCCCCCGGCGGGGACTGAAGCTTTCTTT.

The chain couples TRBV29-1 to TRBJ1-2, with 11 bases identical to TRBD1. Germline V gene lookup returns CDR1 SQVTM and CDR2 ANQGSEA. Unmatched junction bases numbered 8, after V lost 6 bases and J lost 11 bases. The CDR3 consists of 12 residues. The CDR3 loop reads CSVELGTGGYTF. For the CDR3, the DNA is TGCAGCGTCGAGCTCGGGACAGGGGGTTACACCTTC.

The rearrangement uses TRBV6-4 and TRBJ2-3, with D perhaps assigned TRBD1 or TRBD2 (5 bases each). Germline V lookup: CDR1 MRHNA, CDR2 SNTAGT. The CDR3 sequence is 14 residues long. V dropped 0 bases and J dropped 1 base, with 5 bases sitting between them. The CDR3 spells CASSDSGGTDTQYF. CDR3 nucleotides: TGTGCCAGCAGTGACTCGGGGGGCACAGATACGCAGTATTTT.

The rearrangement joins TRBV6-1 to TRBJ1-2, with 10 bases fitting TRBD1. V was pared by 4 bases and J by 3 bases, with 14 bases of the junction left unmatched. This CDR3 is built from 18 residues. Germline V gene lookup returns CDR1 MNHNS and CDR2 SASEGT. The CDR3, as DNA: TGTGCCAGCAGTGGGGGCCGGGACAGGGGACTCCGGGACTATGGCTACACCTTC. Translated: CASSGGRDRGLRDYGYTF.

V and J are TRBV11-2 and TRBJ2-7; D might be TRBD2 (6 bases). Trimming left V 3 bases short and J 3 bases short, with 9 bases between. The germline gives CDR1 SGHAT, CDR2 FQNNGV. The CDR3 has 13 amino acids. The CDR3: CASSLEGIYEQYF. In DNA form, the CDR3 reads TGTGCCAGCAGCTTGGAGGGGATCTACGAGCAGTACTTC. Drawing the rest from reference TRBV11-2 and TRBJ2-7, the complete variable domain is EAGVAQSPRYKIIEKRQSVAFWCNPISGHATLYWYQQILGQGPKLLIQFQNNGVVDDSQLPKDRFSAERLKGVDSTLKIQPAKLEDSAVYLCASSLEGIYEQYFGPGTRLTVT.